A single sample is the source of the 15 T cell receptor beta chains below, sequenced in a study of early T cells in non-severe SARS-CoV-2 infection. TCRdb independently ran MiXCR on the 5' RACE reads; one entry per CDR3 protein. The table records around 78,000 distinct CDR3 sequences, around 10% of them present only once. The specimen comprised whole blood, sampled at baseline. These receptors all come from an adult who was a healthcare worker with PCR-confirmed SARS-CoV-2 infection or an uninfected control (not recorded which).

The CDR3 sequence is CASSLKGPQANGEQFF. The CDR3 bases are TGTGCCAGCAGCTTAAAGGGGCCCCAGGCCAATGGTGAGCAGTTCTTC. V usage is TRBV7-3 and J usage is TRBJ2-1; possible D gene TRBD1, 5 bases. CDR1 and CDR2 from the germline V gene are SGHTA and FQGTGA. There are 16 residues in the CDR3. Trimming pared 1 base from V and 9 bases from J, leaving 19 bases between.

Only a few counts were recorded for this clonotype. The rearrangement joins TRBV27 to TRBJ1-5; no clear D. The germline gives CDR1 MNHEY, CDR2 SMNVEV (reference sequence). The CDR3 extends over 12 amino acids. Trimming removed 3 bases from V and 7 bases from J, with 7 bases in between. In nucleotides, the CDR3 is TGTGCCAGCAGTTTCTGGGGACAGCCCCAGCATTTT. Translation: CASSFWGQPQHF.

The V call is TRBV5-6, the J call TRBJ2-4; a weak D match, TRBD1 (6 bases). The CDR3 loop spans 15 amino acids. Trimming removed 3 bases at V and 2 bases at J, with 12 bases between. Germline V CDR1 and CDR2: SGHDT, YYEEEE. This CDR3 is CASSSQGNTKNIQYF. The DNA of the CDR3 is TGTGCCAGCAGCTCCCAGGGGAACACCAAAAACATTCAGTACTTC.

This clonotype came up many times. This sequence joins TRBV12-3 or TRBV12-4 and TRBJ2-6, with 9 nucleotides matching TRBD2. The V and J ends lost 7 bases and 0 bases, in that order; junction bases with no gene match: 7. The CDR3 is 17 residues long. Written as DNA, the CDR3 is TGTGCCAGCAAGGGAGGAGCGGGGGGCTCTGGGGCCAACGTCCTGACTTTC. It translates to CASKGGAGGSGANVLTF.

This clonotype has just a few counts. The chain recombines TRBV4-1 with TRBJ2-7; 9 bases map to TRBD1. The CDR3 runs 15 residues. Trimming cost V 1 base and J 3 bases; bases outside gene matches: 4. Germline V CDR1 and CDR2: MGHRA, YSYEKL. In DNA, the CDR3 is TGCGCCAGCAGCCAAGGACAGGGGGTGGTCTACGAGCAGTACTTC. Its translation: CASSQGQGVVYEQYF.

This clonotype was seen more than once but under ten times. The V and J genes are TRBV10-3 and TRBJ1-4; D call uncertain. Trimming shortened V by 8 bases and J by 7 bases, and 8 bases separated the two germline ends. The CDR3 has 11 amino acids. CDR1 is ENHRY, CDR2 SYGVKD, per germline. The CDR3 reads CAIRAGEKLFF. The CDR3 bases are TGTGCCATCCGGGCCGGTGAAAAACTGTTTTTT.

In this sample, this clonotype turned up many times. The CDR3 DNA is TGCAGTGCTCGGCCTAGCGGAACCTACGAGCAGTACTTC. It encodes CSARPSGTYEQYF. V gene TRBV20-1 combines with J gene TRBJ2-7; 7 bases align to TRBD2. CDR3 length: 13 residues. Germline CDR1 and CDR2: DFQATT and SNEGSKA (reference sequence). Trimming cost V 5 bases and J 2 bases; bases outside gene matches: 6.

The rearrangement joins TRBV13 to TRBJ1-5, with 7 bases aligning to TRBD1. This CDR3 has 14 residues. V trimming: 4 bases; J trimming: 6 bases; junction bases outside the gene matches: 6. Per the germline V gene, CDR1 is PRHDT and CDR2 is FYEKMQ (reference sequence). The CDR3 here is CASSSGTAIQPQHF. The DNA of the CDR3 is TGTGCCAGCAGCTCGGGGACAGCTATTCAGCCCCAGCATTTT.

The table lists this clonotype with a few counts. The chain employs TRBV5-1 and TRBJ2-7; tentative D call: TRBD1 (6 bases). This CDR3 is built from 14 residues. The germline V gene encodes CDR1 SGHRS and CDR2 YFSETQ. V was clipped by 4 bases and J by 0 bases, with 11 bases between them. CDR3 sequence reads: CASSIDRTSYEQYF. CDR3 coding DNA: TGCGCCAGCAGCATTGACAGGACCTCCTACGAGCAGTACTTC.

This clonotype was counted many times. Here the CDR3 reads CASSPGRVGEQYF. The CDR3 DNA follows: TGTGCCAGCTCACCAGGCAGGGTGGGCGAGCAGTACTTC. The chain has TRBV18 and TRBJ2-7, with D possibly TRBD1 on 5 matching bases. The CDR3 totals 13 residues. Per the germline V gene, CDR1 is KGHSH and CDR2 is LQKENI. V was cut by 2 bases and J by 6 bases, with 11 bases left in between.

This clonotype turned up a few times. The chain couples TRBV20-1 to TRBJ2-7, with D unresolved. V lost 6 bases to trimming and J lost 2 bases, with 17 bases between them. This CDR3 contains 14 residues. Germline V gene sequence: CDR1 DFQATT, CDR2 SNEGSKA (reference sequence). The CDR3, as DNA: TGCAGTGCGGCTAGACCGAACCCTCCCTACGAGCAGTACTTC. This encodes CSAARPNPPYEQYF.

The chain recombines TRBV6-6 with TRBJ1-1; 7 bases are a match to TRBD1. Germline V CDR1 and CDR2: MNHNY, SVGAGI (reference sequence). J lost 4 bases, V lost 2 bases, and 7 bases had no gene match. CDR3 length equals 15 residues. CDR3 in DNA: TGTGCCAGCAGTTACGGGAGACAGGGAGGCACTGAAGCTTTCTTT. Its translation is CASSYGRQGGTEAFF.

This chain joins TRBV5-4 and TRBJ2-7; D is possibly TRBD1 or TRBD2 (5 bases each). The CDR3 is 13 residues long. V was cut by 3 bases and J by 2 bases, with 9 bases left in between. The germline CDR1 and CDR2 sequences are SGHNT and YYREEE (reference sequence). The CDR3: CASSWDRAYEQYF. CDR3 DNA: TGTGCCAGCAGCTGGGACCGAGCCTACGAGCAGTACTTC.

This clonotype was observed a few times. J is TRBJ1-6 and V is TRBV7-3; D gene uncertain. Per germline, CDR1 SGHTA and CDR2 FQGTGA. V lost 5 bases, J lost 3 bases, and 8 bases lay in between. This CDR3 is 14 amino acids long. The CDR3 coding sequence is TGTGCCAGCAGCCAAGATGGCTATAATTCACCCCTCCACTTT. Its translation is CASSQDGYNSPLHF. Based on the CDR3 plus reference TRBV7-3 and TRBJ1-6, the full variable domain is GAGVSQTPSNKVTEKGKYVELRCDPISGHTALYWYRQSLGQGPEFLIYFQGTGAADDSGLPNDRFFAVRPEGSVSTLKIQRTERGDSAVYLCASSQDGYNSPLHFGNGTRLTVT.

The CDR3: CASSNSGGANIQYF. CDR3 nucleotides: TGTGCCAGCAGTAACAGCGGGGGGGCCAACATTCAGTACTTC. This rearrangement joins TRBV6-6 to TRBJ2-4; 10 bases map to TRBD2. Germline CDR1 reads MNHNY; CDR2 reads SVGAGI (reference sequence). Germline trimming cut 5 bases from V and 7 bases from J; bases unmatched to any gene: 5. The CDR3 spans 14 residues.